This record concerns one T cell receptor (beta chain) sequence. The CDR3 length is 14 residues. Germline CDR1 and CDR2: MDHEN and SYDVKM. V was cut by 10 bases and J by 5 bases, with 20 bases left in between. Authors' methods: Quantification of nucleated cells was approximated via reference gene primer amplification. This table comes from immunoSEQ multiplex PCR, and its TCRdb copy is limited to in-frame clones, with some not included. That table supplies the V and J calls and clone size; D and trimming were determined from the DNA. The sample shows some 100,000 clones, 88% of them seen only once. This sample stems from a study of blood T cell repertoires in COVID-19. Study at large: Samples taken during acute and convalescent COVID-19 were collected in the United States, Italy and Spain.

Sequenced material: peripheral blood. The source is a woman of 80 years or more with active COVID-19. V is TRBV28 and J is TRBJ1-1; D is unclear. CDR3 bases: TGTGCCACTCTAGCCGTCCCAGAACATACTGAAGCTTTCTTT. Its protein product is CATLAVPEHTEAFF.